This T cell receptor (beta chain) was profiled in a study of cytomegalovirus exposure and HLA in healthy donors. Study results and limitations: Rare sequences made up most TCRs, while some public TCRs were found in many donors. TRBV6-2, TRBV6-3 and some other V segments were excluded as indistinguishable. Previous analysis showed most TCR beta V segments were productive about 87% or about 30% of the time.

The length of the CDR3 is 14 residues. Trimming left V 1 base short and J 5 bases short, with 11 bases between. The V gene's germline CDR1 is SGHDN and CDR2 FVKESK. Vbeta (60) and Jbeta (13) primers were used in the PCR. Only in-frame clones appear in the TCRdb table, and some are missing; sequencing was by immunoSEQ multiplex PCR. The sample lists about 160,000 clones, approximately 86% seen once, with 1.5% to 2% in the top ten. Worth noting for this clone: Its antigen is currently unknown.

The chain carries TRBV14 and TRBJ1-1, with D maybe TRBD1 (5 bases). This sequence was found in a woman aged 18-35 years in good health and CMV-seronegative. The sequencing sample was made of PBMCs. The CDR3 region is CASSQVSGETEAFF. The CDR3 region has the DNA TGTGCCAGCAGCCAAGTTTCGGGGGAGACTGAAGCTTTCTTT. The complete variable domain, with remaining parts taken from reference TRBV14 and TRBJ1-1, reads EAGVTQFPSHSVIEKGQTVTLRCDPISGHDNLYWYRRVMGKEIKFLLHFVKESKQDESGMPNNRFLAERTGGTYSTLKVQPAELEDSGVYFCASSQVSGETEAFFGQGTRLTVV.